The 10 T cell receptor beta chains below come from one sample, sequenced in a study of T cells in Graves' hyperthyroidism and ophthalmopathy. TCR beta CDR3 region amplification was performed from RNA transcripts. First-round RT-PCR of the TCR CDR3 relied on the HTBI primer set. TCRdb processed the multiplex PCR reads anew with MiXCR; each CDR3 protein has one entry. The top ten hold 28% of the sample, which has 300,000 to 500,000 distinct CDR3 sequences, roughly an eighth seen once. Sequencing used blood. The source is a man aged 45-65 years with Graves' ophthalmopathy.

The chain links TRBV9 to TRBJ1-1, with TRBD1 matching 7 bases. After removal of 0 bases from V and 1 base from J, the junction contained 3 bases not matched to a gene. The CDR3 contains 15 residues. Germline V CDR1 and CDR2: SGDLS, YYNGEE. CDR3 DNA sequence: TGTGCCAGCAGCGTAGCTACAGGGGCGAACACTGAAGCTTTCTTT. As protein: CASSVATGANTEAFF. The complete variable domain, with remaining parts taken from reference TRBV9 and TRBJ1-1, reads DSGVTQTPKHLITATGQRVTLRCSPRSGDLSVYWYQQSLDQGLQFLIQYYNGEERAKGNILERFSAQQFPDLHSELNLSSLELGDSALYFCASSVATGANTEAFFGQGTRLTVV.

The V and J genes are TRBV7-9 and TRBJ2-5; 8 nucleotides match TRBD1. J was trimmed by 0 bases and V by 4 bases; bases with no gene match: 13. Germline CDR1 SEHNR, CDR2 FQNEAQ (reference sequence). There are 18 residues in the CDR3. The CDR3 DNA is TGTGCCAGCAGCTCCCGCCTTAGGACAGGGACGTACCAAGAGACCCAGTACTTC. This sequence encodes CASSSRLRTGTYQETQYF.

This clonotype occurred many times. The chain recombines TRBV5-1 with TRBJ2-7, with D maybe TRBD2 (6 bases). The CDR3 is 14 amino acids. V was trimmed by 6 bases and J by 0 bases, leaving 13 bases between them. Germline assignment: CDR1 SGHRS and CDR2 YFSETQ. The CDR3 DNA reads TGCGCCAGCACCCTGGGACTTAACTCCTACGAGCAGTACTTC. It translates to CASTLGLNSYEQYF.

There are many counts of this clonotype. This rearrangement joins TRBV24-1 to TRBJ2-7, with 8 bases aligning to TRBD2. J was trimmed by 6 bases and V by 4 bases; bases with no gene match: 4. The CDR3 length is 13 residues. Germline CDR1 and CDR2: KGHDR and SFDVKD. The CDR3 protein is CATSEGLVGEQYF. Here the CDR3 DNA reads TGTGCCACCAGTGAGGGACTAGTAGGCGAGCAGTACTTC.

This clonotype has a count of ten or more. The chain has TRBV12-3 or TRBV12-4 and TRBJ2-7, with 8 bases that match TRBD2. The J segment lost 7 bases and the V segment lost 3 bases, leaving 8 bases of the junction unmatched. This CDR3 comprises 14 residues. In DNA form, the CDR3 reads TGTGCCAGCAGTTTTACTAGCGGATTCCTGGAGCAGTACTTC. As protein: CASSFTSGFLEQYF.

This clonotype was seen many times. The gene calls are TRBV20-1 and TRBJ2-7, with D uncertain. V lost 4 bases and J lost 3, with 13 bases in between. Germline CDR1 reads DFQATT; CDR2 reads SNEGSKA (reference sequence). There are 13 residues in the CDR3. The CDR3 DNA is TGCAGTGCTACTCCCGACGGATACTACGAGCAGTACTTC. Residues: CSATPDGYYEQYF.

Written as DNA, the CDR3 is TGTGCCAGTACCTCCCGGGGGTTTCCCTACGAGCAGTACTTC. Protein product: CASTSRGFPYEQYF. The V gene is TRBV19, the J gene TRBJ2-7; a weak D match, TRBD2 (6 bases). From germline, CDR1 is LNHDA and CDR2 SQIVND (reference sequence). This CDR3 is 14 amino acids long. V gave up 7 bases and J gave up 2 bases, with 15 bases separating them.

This clonotype was detected a few times. CDR3 protein: CASSQYAFNTGELFF. In nucleotides, the CDR3 is TGTGCCAGCAGCCAGTACGCATTCAACACCGGGGAGCTGTTTTTT. The chain links TRBV9 to TRBJ2-2; unclear D gene. The CDR3 totals 15 residues. V was shortened by 4 bases and J by 2 bases, with 12 bases between the two germline ends. The germline V gene has CDR1 SGDLS and CDR2 YYNGEE.

This clonotype was recorded many times. The chain joins TRBV6-6 to TRBJ2-3; TRBD2 matches 9 bases. Trimming removed 2 bases from V and 2 bases from J; junction bases left unmatched: 11. Germline lookup yields CDR1 MNHNY and CDR2 SVGAGI (reference sequence). The CDR3 is 18 amino acids. For the CDR3, the DNA is TGTGCCAGCAGTTACCCTCGGAAGACTAGCGGCAACACAGATACGCAGTATTTT. It is translated as CASSYPRKTSGNTDTQYF.

The sample holds many counts of this clonotype. The chain employs TRBV18 and TRBJ1-1, with D unresolved. This CDR3 has 13 amino acids. Germline-derived CDR1 and CDR2 are KGHSH and LQKENI. V gave up 3 bases and J gave up 8 bases, with 13 bases separating them. CDR3 loop: CASSPNTGTEAFF. CDR3 coding DNA: TGTGCCAGCTCACCGAATACGGGTACCGAAGCTTTCTTT. The variable domain in full, with the rest retrieved from reference TRBV18 and TRBJ1-1, is NAGVMQNPRHLVRRRGQEARLRCSPMKGHSHVYWYRQLPEEGLKFMVYLQKENIIDESGMPKERFSAEFPKEGPSILRIQQVVRGDSAAYFCASSPNTGTEAFFGQGTRLTVV.